This T cell receptor beta chain was identified during a study of blood T cell repertoires in COVID-19. Overall study: Material from acute and convalescent COVID-19 was sourced from the United States, Italy and Spain. T cells, B-cell-depleted T cells, or PBMCs supplied cDNA or gDNA.

In the source study's methods: Amplification of reference gene primers was used by the study to estimate nucleated cell counts. Generated by immunoSEQ multiplex PCR, the TCRdb table keeps only in-frame clones and is missing some. V and J calls and clone size are those listed in that table; D and trimming were worked out from the DNA. The profile shows about 310,000 clones, 70% to 90% of them singletons. Sample: peripheral blood. The receptor was derived from a woman aged 50 to 65 who had recovered from COVID-19.

Written as DNA, the CDR3 is TGTGCCAGCAGTAACCCCGGGACACCCTCCAATGAGCAGTTCTTC. As protein: CASSNPGTPSNEQFF. J is TRBJ2-1 and V is TRBV7-2; D possibly corresponds to TRBD1 (6 bases). Trimming pared 6 bases from V and 6 bases from J, leaving 18 bases between. CDR3 length: 15 residues. CDR1 and CDR2 from the germline V gene are SGHTA and FQGNSA.